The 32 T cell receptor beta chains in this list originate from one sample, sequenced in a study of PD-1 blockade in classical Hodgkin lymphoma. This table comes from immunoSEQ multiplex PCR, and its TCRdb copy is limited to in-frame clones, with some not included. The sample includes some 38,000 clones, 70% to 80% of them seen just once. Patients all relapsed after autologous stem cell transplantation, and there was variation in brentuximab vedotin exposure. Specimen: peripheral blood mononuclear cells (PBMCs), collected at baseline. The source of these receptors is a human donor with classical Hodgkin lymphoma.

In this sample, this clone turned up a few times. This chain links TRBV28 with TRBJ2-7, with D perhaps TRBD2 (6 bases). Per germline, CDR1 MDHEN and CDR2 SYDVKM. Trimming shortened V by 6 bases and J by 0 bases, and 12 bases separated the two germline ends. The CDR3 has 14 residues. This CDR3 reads CASSPLGGSYEQYF. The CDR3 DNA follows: TGTGCCAGCAGCCCCTTGGGGGGCTCCTACGAGCAGTACTTC.

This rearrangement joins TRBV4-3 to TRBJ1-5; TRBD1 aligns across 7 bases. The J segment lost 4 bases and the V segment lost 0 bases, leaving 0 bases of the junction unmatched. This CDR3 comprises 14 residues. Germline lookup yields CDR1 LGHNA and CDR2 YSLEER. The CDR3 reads CASSQETGNQPQHF. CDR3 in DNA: TGCGCCAGCAGCCAAGAGACAGGGAATCAGCCCCAGCATTTT.

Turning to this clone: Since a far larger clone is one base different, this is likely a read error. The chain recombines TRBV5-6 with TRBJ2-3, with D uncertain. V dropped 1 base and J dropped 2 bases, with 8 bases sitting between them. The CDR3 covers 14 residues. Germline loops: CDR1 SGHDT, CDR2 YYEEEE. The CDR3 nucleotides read TGTGCCAGCAGCTTGCGGGCGGACACAGATACGCAGTATTTT. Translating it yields CASSLRADTDTQYF. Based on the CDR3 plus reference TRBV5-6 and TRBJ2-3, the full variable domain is DAGVTQSPTHLIKTRGQQVTLRCSPKSGHDTVSWYQQALGQGPQFIFQYYEEEERQRGNFPDRFSGHQFPNYSSELNVNALLLGDSALYLCASSLRADTDTQYFGPGTRLTVL.

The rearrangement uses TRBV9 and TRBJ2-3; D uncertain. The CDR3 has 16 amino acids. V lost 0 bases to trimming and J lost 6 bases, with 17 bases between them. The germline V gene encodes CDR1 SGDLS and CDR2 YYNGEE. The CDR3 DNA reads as TGTGCCAGCAGCGTAGGAGGAGCGCTAAACACGGATACGCAGTATTTT. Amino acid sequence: CASSVGGALNTDTQYF.

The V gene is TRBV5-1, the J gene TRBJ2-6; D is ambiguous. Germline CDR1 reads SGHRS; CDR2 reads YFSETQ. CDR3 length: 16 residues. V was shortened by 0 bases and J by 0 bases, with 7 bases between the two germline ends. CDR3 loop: CASSLGTLSGANVLTF. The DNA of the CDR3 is TGCGCCAGCAGCTTGGGGACCCTCTCTGGGGCCAACGTCCTGACTTTC.

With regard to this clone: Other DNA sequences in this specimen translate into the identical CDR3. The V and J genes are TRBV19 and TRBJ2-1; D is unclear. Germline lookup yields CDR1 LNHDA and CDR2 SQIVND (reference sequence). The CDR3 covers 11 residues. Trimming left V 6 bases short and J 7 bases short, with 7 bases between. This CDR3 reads CASSRWNEQFF. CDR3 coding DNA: TGTGCCAGTAGCCGGTGGAATGAGCAGTTCTTC.

This chain's CDR3 is CASSKFHGAGGGNIQYF. In DNA, the CDR3 is TGTGCCAGTAGTAAATTCCACGGGGCAGGGGGCGGGAACATTCAGTACTTC. V and J are TRBV19 and TRBJ2-4, with 8 bases lining up with TRBD1. The CDR3 contains 17 residues. Trimming took 4 bases from V and 7 from J; bases not matched to a gene: 15. In germline, CDR1 is LNHDA, CDR2 SQIVND (reference sequence).

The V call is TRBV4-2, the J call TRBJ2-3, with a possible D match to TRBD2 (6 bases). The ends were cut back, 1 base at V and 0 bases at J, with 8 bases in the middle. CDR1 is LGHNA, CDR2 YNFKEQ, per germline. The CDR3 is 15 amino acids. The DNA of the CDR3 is TGTGCCAGCAGCCAAGGAGGGACTAGCACAGATACGCAGTATTTT. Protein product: CASSQGGTSTDTQYF.

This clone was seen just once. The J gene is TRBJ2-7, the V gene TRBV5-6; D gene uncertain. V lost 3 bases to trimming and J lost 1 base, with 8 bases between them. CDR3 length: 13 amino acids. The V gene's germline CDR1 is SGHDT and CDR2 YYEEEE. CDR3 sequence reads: CASSSWASYEQYF. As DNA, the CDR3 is TGTGCCAGCAGCTCCTGGGCTTCCTACGAGCAGTACTTC.

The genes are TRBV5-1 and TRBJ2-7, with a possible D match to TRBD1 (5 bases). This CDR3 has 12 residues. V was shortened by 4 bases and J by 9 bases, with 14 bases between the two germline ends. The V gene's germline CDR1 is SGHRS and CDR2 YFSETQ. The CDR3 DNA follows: TGCGCCAGCAGCCGGACAAACGAAGGGCAGTACTTC. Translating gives CASSRTNEGQYF.

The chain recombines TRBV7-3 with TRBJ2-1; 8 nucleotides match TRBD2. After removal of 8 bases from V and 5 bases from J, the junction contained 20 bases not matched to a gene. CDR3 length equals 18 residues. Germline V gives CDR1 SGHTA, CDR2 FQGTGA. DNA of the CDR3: TGTGCCAGCCGTCGGCTAGCGGGTCCTTTGTCTATGGACAATGAGCAGTTCTTC. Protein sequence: CASRRLAGPLSMDNEQFF.

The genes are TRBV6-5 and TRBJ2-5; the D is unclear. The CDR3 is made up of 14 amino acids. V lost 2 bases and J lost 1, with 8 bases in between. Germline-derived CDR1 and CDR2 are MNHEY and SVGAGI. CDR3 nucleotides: TGTGCCAGCAGTTACCGGACGGCCCAAGAGACCCAGTACTTC. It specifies CASSYRTAQETQYF.

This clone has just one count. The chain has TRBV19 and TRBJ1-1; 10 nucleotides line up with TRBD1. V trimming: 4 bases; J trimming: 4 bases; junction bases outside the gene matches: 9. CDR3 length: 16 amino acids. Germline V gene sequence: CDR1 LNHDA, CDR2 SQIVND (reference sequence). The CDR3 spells CASSKGTGAGGTEAFF. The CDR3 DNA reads TGTGCCAGTAGTAAAGGGACAGGGGCAGGTGGCACTGAAGCTTTCTTT.

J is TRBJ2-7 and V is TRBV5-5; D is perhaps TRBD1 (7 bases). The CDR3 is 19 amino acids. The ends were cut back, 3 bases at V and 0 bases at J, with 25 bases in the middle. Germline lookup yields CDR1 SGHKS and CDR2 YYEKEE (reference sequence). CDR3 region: CASSYSGGLVTSSSYEQYF. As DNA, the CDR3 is TGTGCCAGCAGCTACTCAGGGGGGTTGGTGACCTCGAGCTCCTACGAGCAGTACTTC.

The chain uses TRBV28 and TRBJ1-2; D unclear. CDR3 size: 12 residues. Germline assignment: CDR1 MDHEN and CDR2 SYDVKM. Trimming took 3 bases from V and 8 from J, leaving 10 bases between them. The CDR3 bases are TGTGCCAGCAGTTTGGTGACGTACGGCTACACCTTC. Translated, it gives CASSLVTYGYTF.

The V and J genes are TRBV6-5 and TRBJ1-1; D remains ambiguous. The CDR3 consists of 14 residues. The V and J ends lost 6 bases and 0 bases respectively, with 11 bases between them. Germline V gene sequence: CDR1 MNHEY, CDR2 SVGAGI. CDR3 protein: CASRTSPVNTEAFF. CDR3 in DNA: TGTGCCAGCAGGACCTCCCCAGTGAACACTGAAGCTTTCTTT.

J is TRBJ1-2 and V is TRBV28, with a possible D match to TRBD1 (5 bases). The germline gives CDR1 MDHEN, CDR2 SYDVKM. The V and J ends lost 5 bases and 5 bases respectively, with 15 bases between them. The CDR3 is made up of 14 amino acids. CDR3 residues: CASSLPGTPYGYTF. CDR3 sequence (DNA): TGTGCCAGCAGTCTGCCCGGGACCCCGTATGGCTACACCTTC.

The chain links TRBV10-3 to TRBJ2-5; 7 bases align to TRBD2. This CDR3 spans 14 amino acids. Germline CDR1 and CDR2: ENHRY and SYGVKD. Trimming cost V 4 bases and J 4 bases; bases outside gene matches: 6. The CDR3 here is CAISVSLAVETQYF. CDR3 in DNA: TGTGCCATCAGTGTATCTCTAGCGGTAGAGACCCAGTACTTC.

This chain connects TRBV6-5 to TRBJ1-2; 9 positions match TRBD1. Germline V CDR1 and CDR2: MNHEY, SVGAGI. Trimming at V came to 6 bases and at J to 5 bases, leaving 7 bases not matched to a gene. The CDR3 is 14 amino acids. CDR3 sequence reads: CASSNGGQGYGYTF. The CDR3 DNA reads TGTGCCAGCAGCAACGGGGGACAGGGTTATGGCTACACCTTC.

The CDR3 DNA follows: TGTGCCAGCAGCGGACCGAGGGTCGGGTCGAACAAAAACATTCAGTACTTC. Translation gives CASSGPRVGSNKNIQYF. This sequence joins TRBV7-8 and TRBJ2-4; weak D call: TRBD2 (5 bases). The CDR3 extends over 17 amino acids. The ends were cut back, 5 bases at V and 3 bases at J, with 20 bases in the middle. Germline CDR1 SGHVS, CDR2 FQNEAQ. The full variable domain, in which reference TRBV7-8 and TRBJ2-4 provide the parts outside the CDR3, is GAGVSQSPRYKVAKRGQDVALRCDPISGHVSLFWYQQALGQGPEFLTYFQNEAQLDKSGLPSDRFFAERPEGSVSTLKIQRTQQEDSAVYLCASSGPRVGSNKNIQYFGAGTRLSVL.

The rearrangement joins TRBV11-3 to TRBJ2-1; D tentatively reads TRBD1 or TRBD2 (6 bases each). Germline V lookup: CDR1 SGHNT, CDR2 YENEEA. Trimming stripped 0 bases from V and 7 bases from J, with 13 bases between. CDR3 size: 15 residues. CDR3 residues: CASSLDRGPGNEQFF. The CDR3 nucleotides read TGTGCCAGCAGCTTAGATCGGGGGCCGGGGAATGAGCAGTTCTTC.

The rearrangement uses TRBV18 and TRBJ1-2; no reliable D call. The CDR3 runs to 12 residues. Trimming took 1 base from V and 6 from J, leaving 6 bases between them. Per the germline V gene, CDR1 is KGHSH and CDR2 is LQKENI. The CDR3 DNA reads TGTGCCAGCTCACCACGGCAGGATGGCTACACCTTC. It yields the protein CASSPRQDGYTF.

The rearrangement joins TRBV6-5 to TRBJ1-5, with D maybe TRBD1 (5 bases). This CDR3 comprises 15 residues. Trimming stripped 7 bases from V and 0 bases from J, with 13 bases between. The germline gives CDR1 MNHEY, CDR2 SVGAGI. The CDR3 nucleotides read TGTGCCAGCACGCGGGACCTTTATAGCAATCAGCCCCAGCATTTT. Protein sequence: CASTRDLYSNQPQHF.

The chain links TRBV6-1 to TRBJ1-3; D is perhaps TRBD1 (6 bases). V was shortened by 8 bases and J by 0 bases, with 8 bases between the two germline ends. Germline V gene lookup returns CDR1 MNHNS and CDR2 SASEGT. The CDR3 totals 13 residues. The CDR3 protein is CASRTVSGNTIYF. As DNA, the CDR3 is TGTGCCAGCCGGACAGTCTCTGGAAACACCATATATTTT.

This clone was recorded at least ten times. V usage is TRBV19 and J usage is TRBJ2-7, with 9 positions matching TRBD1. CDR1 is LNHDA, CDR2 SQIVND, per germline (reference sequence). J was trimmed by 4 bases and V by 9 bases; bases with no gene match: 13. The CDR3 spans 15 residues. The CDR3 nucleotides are TGTGCCAGCCAGCTTGGGGGACAGGGATATTACGAGCAGTACTTC. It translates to CASQLGGQGYYEQYF.

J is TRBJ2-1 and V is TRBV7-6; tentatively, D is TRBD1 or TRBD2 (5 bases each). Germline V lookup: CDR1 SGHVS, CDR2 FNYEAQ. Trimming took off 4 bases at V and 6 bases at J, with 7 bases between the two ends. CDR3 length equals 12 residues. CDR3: CASSWGSNEQFF. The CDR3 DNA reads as TGTGCCAGCAGCTGGGGGTCCAATGAGCAGTTCTTC.

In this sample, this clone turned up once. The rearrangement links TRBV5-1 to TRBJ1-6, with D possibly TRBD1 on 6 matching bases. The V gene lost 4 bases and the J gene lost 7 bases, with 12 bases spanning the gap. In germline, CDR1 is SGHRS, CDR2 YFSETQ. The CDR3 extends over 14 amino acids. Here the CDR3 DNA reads TGCGCCAGCAGCCTGGACAGCGTAAATTCACCCCTCCACTTT. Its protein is CASSLDSVNSPLHF.

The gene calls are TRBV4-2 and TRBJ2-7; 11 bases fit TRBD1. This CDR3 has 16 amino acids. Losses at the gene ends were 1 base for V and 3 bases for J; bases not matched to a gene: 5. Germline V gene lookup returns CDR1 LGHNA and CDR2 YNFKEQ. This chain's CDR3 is CASSQVIGTGGYEQYF. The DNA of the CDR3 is TGTGCCAGCAGCCAAGTAATCGGGACAGGGGGCTACGAGCAGTACTTC.

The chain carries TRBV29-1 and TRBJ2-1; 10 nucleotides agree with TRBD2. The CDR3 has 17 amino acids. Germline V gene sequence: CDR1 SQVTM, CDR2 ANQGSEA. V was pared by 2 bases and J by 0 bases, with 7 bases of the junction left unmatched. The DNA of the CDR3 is TGCAGCGTTGAAAATATAGCGGGAGGAAGCTCCTACAATGAGCAGTTCTTC. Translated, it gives CSVENIAGGSSYNEQFF.

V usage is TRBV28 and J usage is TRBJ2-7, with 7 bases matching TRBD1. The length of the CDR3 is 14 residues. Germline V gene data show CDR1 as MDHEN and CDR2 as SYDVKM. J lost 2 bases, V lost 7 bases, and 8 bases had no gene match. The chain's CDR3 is CASKTPGQAYEQYF. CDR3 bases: TGTGCCAGCAAGACTCCAGGACAGGCCTACGAGCAGTACTTC.

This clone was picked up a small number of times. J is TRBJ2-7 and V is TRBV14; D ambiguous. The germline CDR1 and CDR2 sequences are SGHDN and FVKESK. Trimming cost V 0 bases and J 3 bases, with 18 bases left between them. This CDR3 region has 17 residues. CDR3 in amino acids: CASSQDPPGYYYYEQYF. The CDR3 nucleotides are TGTGCCAGCAGCCAAGACCCGCCGGGTTACTACTACTACGAGCAGTACTTC.

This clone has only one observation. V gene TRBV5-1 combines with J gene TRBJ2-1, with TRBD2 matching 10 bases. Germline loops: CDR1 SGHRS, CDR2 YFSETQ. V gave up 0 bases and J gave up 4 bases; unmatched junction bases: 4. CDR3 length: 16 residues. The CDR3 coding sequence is TGCGCCAGCAGCTTGGCCAAACTAGCGGGGTACAATGAGCAGTTCTTC. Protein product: CASSLAKLAGYNEQFF.